This passage covers 10 T cell receptor beta chains from one sample sequenced in a study of regulatory T cells in long-lasting Graves disease. Specified time point: persistent/refractory GD, antithyroid drugs over 5 years with positive TRAb. PBMC-extracted RNA yielded the TCR library. Arm-PCR of CDR3 regions and iRepertoire HTBI primers were the basis on which TCR beta libraries were built. TCRdb passed the multiplex PCR reads through MiXCR, listing each CDR3 protein once. The data show about 460,000 distinct CDR3 sequences, about 20% seen once. The specimen comprised peripheral blood mononuclear cells (PBMCs), sampled when the disease was refractory, from a patient treated with antithyroid drugs. Receptors were obtained from a female donor with Graves disease.

This clonotype turned up a few times. The chain joins TRBV3-1 to TRBJ1-6; TRBD1 agrees at 9 bases. V was pared by 4 bases and J by 8 bases, with 12 bases of the junction left unmatched. The germline V gene has CDR1 LGHDT and CDR2 YNNKEL (reference sequence). This CDR3 contains 17 residues. The DNA of the CDR3 is TGTGCCAGCAGCCGCCAGCCTGGACAGGGGCCACATTCACCCCTCCACTTT. Its translation is CASSRQPGQGPHSPLHF.

The chain couples TRBV4-3 to TRBJ2-5, with TRBD2 matching 15 bases. Germline V gene lookup returns CDR1 LGHNA and CDR2 YSLEER. The CDR3 length is 17 residues. V shed 4 bases, J shed 4 bases, and the junction held 7 bases outside the gene matches. CDR3 sequence reads: CASSPTPGLAGGETQYF. CDR3 in DNA: TGCGCCAGCAGCCCCACACCGGGACTAGCGGGAGGAGAGACCCAGTACTTC.

The V gene is TRBV18, the J gene TRBJ2-5; TRBD2 agrees at 8 bases. This CDR3 comprises 16 residues. In germline, CDR1 is KGHSH, CDR2 LQKENI. The ends lost 5 bases at V and 5 bases at J; junction bases unmatched: 13. The CDR3 loop reads CASSTLPGGPWETQYF. The DNA for the CDR3 is TGTGCCAGCTCAACCCTGCCGGGAGGGCCTTGGGAGACCCAGTACTTC.

The genes are TRBV6-5 and TRBJ2-5; the D gene could be TRBD1 or TRBD2 (6 bases each). CDR1 is MNHEY, CDR2 SVGAGI, per germline. The CDR3 has 14 residues. V was cut by 0 bases and J by 5 bases, with 10 bases left in between. The CDR3 DNA reads TGTGCCAGCAGTTACTCGGAGGGGGTCGAGACCCAGTACTTC. Translated: CASSYSEGVETQYF.

In this sample, this clonotype turned up many times. The chain uses TRBV20-1 and TRBJ1-2, with a possible D match to TRBD1 (6 bases). Trimming removed 6 bases from V and 4 bases from J, with 24 bases in between. The CDR3 is 16 residues long. Looked up from germline, CDR1 is DFQATT and CDR2 is SNEGSKA (reference sequence). The CDR3 spells CSAHRGGQAPGYGYTF. The CDR3 region has the DNA TGCAGTGCACACCGGGGGGGGCAGGCGCCGGGCTATGGCTACACCTTC.

The chain links TRBV10-3 to TRBJ2-2; 10 nucleotides agree with TRBD2. Germline CDR1 is ENHRY and CDR2 is SYGVKD. V trimming: 7 bases; J trimming: 3 bases; junction bases outside the gene matches: 8. The CDR3 sequence is 16 residues long. CDR3 in amino acids: CAINSGGAYHTGELFF. CDR3 nucleotide sequence: TGTGCCATCAACAGCGGGGGGGCCTACCACACCGGGGAGCTGTTTTTT.

This clonotype was seen only a few times. The chain carries TRBV5-1 and TRBJ2-7; 9 positions match TRBD1. Germline V gives CDR1 SGHRS, CDR2 YFSETQ. V dropped 2 bases and J dropped 3; count of bases not matched to a gene: 6. This CDR3 is built from 15 residues. The CDR3 here is CASSFSTGGIYEQYF. CDR3 bases: TGCGCCAGCAGCTTCTCGACAGGGGGAATCTACGAGCAGTACTTC.

This clonotype was counted a few times. V is TRBV12-5 and J is TRBJ2-7; perhaps D is TRBD1 or TRBD2 (5 bases each). Germline V gene lookup returns CDR1 LGHNT and CDR2 FRNRAP. This CDR3 comprises 14 residues. The germline V and J ends were trimmed by 7 bases and 3 bases, with 16 bases remaining between them. The CDR3 DNA sequence: TGTGCTAGTGCCCTTGGGGCTAGCAGCTACGAGCAGTACTTC. Translating it yields CASALGASSYEQYF.

This clonotype was seen at least ten times. The chain couples TRBV12-3 or TRBV12-4 to TRBJ2-4, with 7 bases matching TRBD1. The CDR3 extends over 14 amino acids. J lost 6 bases, V lost 4 bases, and 6 bases had no gene match. CDR3 region: CASSSPRQGNIQYF. In DNA, the CDR3 is TGTGCCAGCAGTTCGCCCCGACAGGGAAACATTCAGTACTTC.

Turning to this clonotype: The final CDR3 position lacks the conserved phenylalanine or tryptophan, pointing to a likely read error. The chain employs TRBV12-5 and TRBJ2-5, with 9 bases fitting TRBD2. Germline lookup yields CDR1 LGHNT and CDR2 FRNRAP. This CDR3 is 14 amino acids long. V trimming: 3 bases; J trimming: 7 bases; junction bases outside the gene matches: 6. The CDR3 region has the DNA TGTGCTAGTGGTTTAGCGGGAGGTTCTGGGACCCAGTACCTC. It codes for CASGLAGGSGTQYL.